The clone carrying this T cell receptor (beta chain) occurred a few times. These data are taken from a study of cytomegalovirus exposure and HLA in healthy donors. The study ran its PCR with 60 Vbeta and 13 Jbeta primers. Data came from immunoSEQ multiplex PCR; TCRdb stores just in-frame clones and leaves some out. The data show tens of thousands of clones, about 60% seen once. Trimming took 1 base from V and 4 from J, leaving 5 bases between them. CDR1 and CDR2 from the germline V gene are SGHTA and FQGNSA. The CDR3 spans 12 residues. This receptor was taken from a man between 60 and 75 years old in good health and CMV-seropositive. The gene calls are TRBV7-2 and TRBJ2-7, with D hard to call. Sequenced material: PBMCs. The CDR3 spells CASSLGRYEQYF. CDR3 DNA: TGTGCCAGCAGCTTAGGTCGGTACGAGCAGTACTTC.